These T cell receptor beta chains were read from a single sample in a study of TIL therapy for anti-PD-1-resistant metastatic lung cancer. Method: immunoSEQ multiplex PCR; TCRdb's copy keeps in-frame clones and lacks some. The repertoire consists of around 55,000 clones, with 75% to 85% occurring once and the leading ten covering less than 3.5%. The sequenced sample was blood, obtained at baseline. The receptor set was obtained from a person aged 25-79 years with non-small cell lung cancer. Both conserved end residues are part of each CDR3. Fields, in order: clone size, J gene, V gene, D gene, CDR3 protein, CDR3 DNA. A D gene is named only where the DNA matches it firmly. The listing skips clone size in some rows; elsewhere it reads once, few, many or a size class.

size: -; J: TRBJ1-5; V: TRBV6-5; D: -; CDR3: CAIQGFTSNQPQHF; DNA: TGTGCCATACAGGGTTTTACCAGCAATCAGCCCCAGCATTTT
size: -; J: TRBJ2-7; V: TRBV6-2/TRBV6-3; D: -; CDR3: CASSYSGLASHEQYF; DNA: TGTGCCAGCAGTTACTCGGGCCTAGCTTCTCACGAGCAGTACTTC
size: -; J: TRBJ2-3; V: TRBV4-3; D: TRBD2; CDR3: CASSQLAGRPDTQYF; DNA: TGCGCCAGCAGCCAATTAGCGGGGCGGCCAGATACGCAGTATTTT
size: -; J: TRBJ2-2; V: TRBV4-3; D: -; CDR3: CASSRGGVGTGELFF; DNA: TGCGCCAGCAGCCGTGGGGGTGTCGGCACCGGGGAGCTGTTTTTT
size: few; J: TRBJ2-5; V: TRBV13; D: TRBD2; CDR3: CASSPLAGGPKQETQYF; DNA: TGTGCCAGCAGCCCATTAGCGGGAGGGCCTAAGCAAGAGACCCAGTACTTC
size: once; J: TRBJ2-1; V: TRBV6-5; D: -; CDR3: CASSYGMRQYNEQFF; DNA: TGTGCCAGCAGTTACGGGATGAGACAGTACAATGAGCAGTTCTTC
size: -; J: TRBJ2-2; V: TRBV15; D: TRBD2; CDR3: CATSRDLLAVEGGELFF; DNA: TGTGCCACCAGCAGAGATCTACTAGCGGTGGAGGGCGGGGAGCTGTTTTTT
size: -; J: TRBJ2-2; V: TRBV5-1; D: -; CDR3: CASSLDYRAAENTGELFF; DNA: TGCGCCAGCAGCTTAGACTACCGGGCGGCCGAGAACACCGGGGAGCTGTTTTTT
size: -; J: TRBJ1-2; V: TRBV18; D: TRBD1; CDR3: CASSPSAGTDYGYTF; DNA: TGTGCCAGCTCCCCTTCCGCCGGGACAGACTATGGCTACACCTTC
size: -; J: TRBJ2-3; V: TRBV6-5; D: -; CDR3: CASSYQVGPPGDTQYF; DNA: TGTGCCAGCAGTTACCAGGTTGGGCCGCCGGGAGATACGCAGTATTTT
size: -; J: TRBJ1-5; V: TRBV5-3; D: -; CDR3: CARSLDKPPSNQPQHF; DNA: TGTGCCAGAAGCCTTGACAAGCCCCCCAGCAATCAGCCCCAGCATTTT
size: -; J: TRBJ2-6; V: TRBV6-6; D: -; CDR3: CASRLGGPGANVLTF; DNA: TGTGCCAGTAGACTTGGGGGGCCTGGGGCCAACGTCCTGACTTTC
size: -; J: TRBJ2-2; V: TRBV3-1/TRBV3-2; D: -; CDR3: CASSQVGAYTGELFF; DNA: TGTGCCAGCAGCCAGGTTGGGGCGTACACCGGGGAGCTGTTTTTT
size: once; J: TRBJ2-3; V: TRBV28; D: -; CDR3: CASSSGPAGDTQYF; DNA: TGTGCCAGCAGTTCGGGACCGGCTGGGGATACGCAGTATTTT
size: -; J: TRBJ2-2; V: TRBV18; D: -; CDR3: CASSPLGFTETGELFF; DNA: TGTGCCAGCTCACCTCTGGGGTTCACGGAAACCGGGGAGCTGTTTTTT
size: medium-sized; J: TRBJ2-7; V: TRBV4-3; D: TRBD1; CDR3: CASSQDLYRGQYF; DNA: TGCGCCAGCAGCCAAGATCTCTACAGGGGGCAGTACTTC
size: -; J: TRBJ1-5; V: TRBV28; D: TRBD1; CDR3: CASKGAPVTGPQHF; DNA: TGTGCCAGCAAGGGGGCTCCAGTGACGGGGCCCCAGCATTTT
size: few; J: TRBJ2-7; V: TRBV2; D: TRBD1; CDR3: CASSDRVYEQYF; DNA: TGTGCCAGCAGCGACAGGGTCTACGAGCAGTACTTC
size: -; J: TRBJ2-2; V: TRBV10-1; D: -; CDR3: CASSESWRSGELFF; DNA: TGCGCCAGCAGTGAGTCGTGGAGGTCAGGGGAGCTGTTTTTT
size: few; J: TRBJ1-6; V: TRBV7-3; D: -; CDR3: CASSLTPGVGTPLHF; DNA: TGTGCCAGCAGCTTAACGCCAGGTGTCGGTACACCCCTCCACTTT
size: -; J: TRBJ2-6; V: TRBV7-9; D: -; CDR3: CASSLVGYGANVLTF; DNA: TGTGCCAGCAGCTTAGTAGGGTACGGGGCCAACGTCCTGACTTTC
size: -; J: TRBJ2-5; V: TRBV19; D: TRBD2; CDR3: CASRPSGAAQETQYF; DNA: TGTGCCAGTAGACCTAGCGGTGCCGCCCAAGAGACCCAGTACTTC
size: -; J: TRBJ1-1; V: TRBV6-5; D: -; CDR3: CASRQTGNLGTEAFF; DNA: TGTGCCAGCAGACAAACAGGGAATTTGGGCACTGAAGCTTTCTTT
size: -; J: TRBJ1-2; V: TRBV28; D: -; CDR3: CASSFLGGRRGYGYTF; DNA: TGTGCCAGCAGTTTTTTAGGAGGGAGGCGGGGCTATGGCTACACCTTC
size: -; J: TRBJ1-4; V: TRBV27; D: TRBD1; CDR3: CASSSIQGATEKLFF; DNA: TGTGCCAGCAGTTCCATTCAGGGGGCGACTGAAAAACTGTTTTTT
size: once; J: TRBJ2-7; V: TRBV3-1/TRBV3-2; D: -; CDR3: CASSQLLSREQYF; DNA: TGTGCCAGCAGCCAGCTCCTCTCGAGGGAGCAGTACTTC
size: -; J: TRBJ1-2; V: TRBV6-2/TRBV6-3; D: TRBD1; CDR3: CASSHRGAYGYTF; DNA: TGTGCCAGCAGTCACAGGGGAGCCTATGGCTACACCTTC
size: few; J: TRBJ2-2; V: TRBV2; D: -; CDR3: CASSEASGELFF; DNA: TGTGCCAGCAGTGAAGCCAGCGGGGAGCTGTTTTTT
size: -; J: TRBJ2-7; V: TRBV6-2/TRBV6-3; D: TRBD2; CDR3: CASSRPRTSGSYEQYF; DNA: TGTGCCAGCAGTCGCCCTCGGACTAGCGGGAGCTACGAGCAGTACTTC
size: once; J: TRBJ2-5; V: TRBV7-2; D: TRBD2; CDR3: CASSLSTSQETQYF; DNA: TGTGCCAGCAGCTTATCGACTAGCCAGGAGACCCAGTACTTC
size: few; J: TRBJ2-1; V: TRBV28; D: -; CDR3: CASSLSGGKQFF; DNA: TGTGCCAGCAGTTTAAGTGGGGGAAAGCAGTTCTTC
size: -; J: TRBJ2-7; V: TRBV7-6; D: TRBD1; CDR3: CASSLSTGKGEQYF; DNA: TGTGCCAGCAGCTTATCGACAGGGAAAGGCGAGCAGTACTTC
size: once; J: TRBJ1-2; V: TRBV9; D: TRBD1; CDR3: CASSVGAGGRGYGYTF; DNA: TGTGCCAGCAGCGTAGGTGCAGGGGGGCGAGGCTATGGCTACACCTTC
size: once; J: TRBJ2-2; V: TRBV5-1; D: -; CDR3: CASSLVGRNTGELFF; DNA: TGCGCCAGCAGCTTGGTCGGCCGAAACACCGGGGAGCTGTTTTTT
size: -; J: TRBJ2-7; V: TRBV5-1; D: TRBD2; CDR3: CASSPGGGADEQYF; DNA: TGCGCCAGCAGCCCTGGGGGGGGAGCGGATGAGCAGTACTTC
size: -; J: TRBJ2-1; V: TRBV9; D: TRBD2; CDR3: CASSVSGLAGYNEQFF; DNA: TGTGCCAGCAGCGTCTCCGGACTAGCGGGGTATAATGAGCAGTTCTTC
size: few; J: TRBJ1-4; V: TRBV6-5; D: TRBD1; CDR3: CASRGTGGIDEKLFF; DNA: TGTGCCAGCAGAGGGACAGGGGGGATTGATGAAAAACTGTTTTTT
size: -; J: TRBJ2-7; V: TRBV7-8; D: -; CDR3: CASSFEAGSEQYF; DNA: TGTGCCAGCAGCTTTGAGGCAGGGAGCGAGCAGTACTTC
size: -; J: TRBJ2-5; V: TRBV3-1/TRBV3-2; D: -; CDR3: CASSLQGRETQYF; DNA: TGTGCCAGCAGCCTCCAGGGGAGGGAGACCCAGTACTTC
size: -; J: TRBJ1-1; V: TRBV28; D: -; CDR3: CASSLLERMNTEAFF; DNA: TGTGCCAGCAGTCTTCTGGAAAGGATGAACACTGAAGCTTTCTTT
size: -; J: TRBJ2-2; V: TRBV3-1/TRBV3-2; D: -; CDR3: CASSQDLGTGELFF; DNA: TGTGCCAGCAGCCAAGATTTGGGCACCGGGGAGCTGTTTTTT
size: -; J: TRBJ2-7; V: TRBV10-3; D: -; CDR3: CAISEPGGSSYEQYF; DNA: TGTGCCATCAGTGAGCCCGGGGGTTCCTCCTACGAGCAGTACTTC
size: -; J: TRBJ1-5; V: TRBV7-2; D: -; CDR3: CASSLEGVTNQPQHF; DNA: TGTGCCAGCAGCTTAGAAGGGGTTACCAATCAGCCCCAGCATTTT
size: -; J: TRBJ2-2; V: TRBV7-2; D: -; CDR3: CASSLASISGYTGELFF; DNA: TGTGCCAGCAGCTTAGCAAGTATTAGCGGATACACCGGGGAGCTGTTTTTT
size: -; J: TRBJ2-5; V: TRBV9; D: TRBD1; CDR3: CASSPGQGSKTQYF; DNA: TGTGCCAGCAGCCCAGGACAGGGGAGTAAGACCCAGTACTTC
size: -; J: TRBJ1-5; V: TRBV14; D: -; CDR3: CASRYIQGDQPQHF; DNA: TGTGCCAGCAGGTACATACAGGGTGATCAGCCCCAGCATTTT
size: -; J: TRBJ2-7; V: TRBV30; D: TRBD2; CDR3: CAWSGWPSGSAGQYF; DNA: TGTGCCTGGAGTGGCTGGCCTAGCGGGAGTGCGGGGCAGTACTTC
size: -; J: TRBJ2-2; V: TRBV5-6; D: -; CDR3: CASSSRGGSNTGELFF; DNA: TGTGCCAGCAGCAGCAGGGGGGGATCGAACACCGGGGAGCTGTTTTTT
size: -; J: TRBJ2-1; V: TRBV7-3; D: -; CDR3: CASSLLGGASYNEQFF; DNA: TGTGCCAGCAGCTTATTGGGCGGGGCTTCATACAATGAGCAGTTCTTC
size: -; J: TRBJ2-7; V: TRBV4-3; D: TRBD2; CDR3: CASSQLAGMNEQYF; DNA: TGCGCCAGCAGCCAACTAGCGGGGATGAACGAGCAGTACTTC